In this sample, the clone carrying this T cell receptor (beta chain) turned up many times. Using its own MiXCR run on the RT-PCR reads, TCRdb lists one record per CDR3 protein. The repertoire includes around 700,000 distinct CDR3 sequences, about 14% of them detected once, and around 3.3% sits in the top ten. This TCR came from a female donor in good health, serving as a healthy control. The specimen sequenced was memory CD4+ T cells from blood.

CDR3 sequence reads: CASISGGETQYF. DNA of the CDR3: TGTGCCAGCATCTCCGGAGGGGAGACCCAGTACTTC. The rearrangement joins TRBV6-1 to TRBJ2-5; D may be TRBD2 (6 bases). Germline V gene sequence: CDR1 MNHNS, CDR2 SASEGT. The CDR3 sequence is 12 residues long. Trimming removed 7 bases at V and 5 bases at J, with 11 bases between.